This T cell receptor (beta chain) comes out of a study of T cells after yellow fever vaccination. General study points: One caveat is that FACS-sorted repertoires could contain abundant clonotypes contaminating from the bulk population. Subsequent booster samples again held most clones from primary vaccination (96% CD4, just under 90% CD8). Weaker overall, the secondary response nonetheless peaked faster (day 5 versus 15).

The CDR3 has 16 residues. V was shortened by 4 bases and J by 9 bases, with 22 bases between the two germline ends. Germline values: CDR1 MNHNY, CDR2 SVGAGI (reference sequence). In TCRdb, the 5' RACE reads were re-called with MiXCR into one record per CDR3 protein. Of around 320,000 distinct CDR3 sequences in the sample, approximately 8% were seen once. Regarding this clonotype: Its antigen is not identified.

The chain is built from TRBV6-6 and TRBJ2-4; D uncertain. This TCR was sampled from a man aged 18 to 30 who received the YFV17D yellow fever vaccine. The sequences come from CD4+ T cells sorted from PBMCs, collected 5 days after the yellow fever booster vaccination. In DNA form, the CDR3 reads TGTGCCAGCAGTTCCGCGATTAGGGCGGCGAAGGTCATTCAGTACTTC. This encodes CASSSAIRAAKVIQYF.